The 23 T cell receptor beta chains in this list originate from one sample, sequenced in a study of human T cells and chemical hapten exposure. Time point noted: patch test 1, 2 weeks after DPC sensitization. The treatment was: therapeutic diphenylcyclopropenone sensitization with weekly scalp DPC. TCRdb ran MiXCR on the RACE reads and lists one entry per CDR3 protein. The sample includes roughly 82,000 distinct CDR3 sequences, over 9.5% of them seen just once. The sample was whole blood, taken in connection with sensitization to the hapten diphenylcyclopropenone (DPC). Every receptor here comes from a woman aged 55-70 years with alopecia areata. Some clones in this sample may be carry-over from other donors' samples.

V is TRBV2 and J is TRBJ1-1, with TRBD1 as a possible D gene (5 bases). V shed 6 bases and J shed 9 bases, with 14 bases lying between them. The germline V gene encodes CDR1 SNHLY and CDR2 FYNNEI. The CDR3 has 12 amino acids. The CDR3 is CASRARGRQAFF. The CDR3 region has the DNA TGTGCCAGCAGGGCCCGGGGCAGGCAAGCTTTCTTT.

V is TRBV5-1 and J is TRBJ2-5, with D possibly matching TRBD2 (5 bases). V lost 0 bases, J lost 5 bases, and 14 bases lay in between. CDR1 and CDR2 from the germline V gene are SGHRS and YFSETQ. CDR3 length: 15 residues. CDR3 nucleotide sequence: TGCGCCAGCAGCTTGGGGACTCCGACGGTGGAGACCCAGTACTTC. This sequence encodes CASSLGTPTVETQYF. Supplemented by reference TRBV5-1 and TRBJ2-5, the full variable domain reads KAGVTQTPRYLIKTRGQQVTLSCSPISGHRSVSWYQQTPGQGLQFLFEYFSETQRNKGNFPGRFSGRQFSNSRSEMNVSTLELGDSALYLCASSLGTPTVETQYFGPGTRLLVL.

This clonotype was seen ten or more times. The genes are TRBV27 and TRBJ1-1; a weak D match, TRBD1 (6 bases). Looked up from germline, CDR1 is MNHEY and CDR2 is SMNVEV (reference sequence). V was clipped by 7 bases and J by 4 bases, with 22 bases between them. The CDR3 runs 16 residues. CDR3 sequence (DNA): TGTGCCAGCATTCCCGGATGGGGGGCGCTTGGCACTGAAGCTTTCTTT. It is translated as CASIPGWGALGTEAFF.

There are many counts of this clonotype. The chain employs TRBV20-1 and TRBJ1-1; unclear D gene. This CDR3 comprises 11 residues. V lost 4 bases to trimming and J lost 5 bases, with 8 bases between them. From germline, CDR1 is DFQATT and CDR2 SNEGSKA (reference sequence). The CDR3 DNA reads TGCAGTGCTATGAAGGTGACTGAAGCTTTCTTT. It is translated as CSAMKVTEAFF.

This clonotype was observed many times. The rearrangement links TRBV15 to TRBJ2-1; D gene unclear. V lost 0 bases and J lost 12, with 9 bases in between. CDR1 is LNHNV, CDR2 YYDKDF, per germline (reference sequence). The CDR3 covers 12 residues. The CDR3 loop is CATSREGFGQFF. CDR3 DNA sequence: TGTGCCACCAGCAGAGAGGGTTTTGGGCAGTTCTTC.

CDR3 residues: CASSGDFQPGNTIYF. DNA of the CDR3: TGTGCCAGCAGCGGGGACTTTCAGCCGGGAAACACCATATATTTT. The chain employs TRBV7-3 and TRBJ1-3, with a possible D match to TRBD1 (5 bases). The CDR3 has 15 residues. V dropped 5 bases and J dropped 4 bases, with 15 bases sitting between them. Per the germline V gene, CDR1 is SGHTA and CDR2 is FQGTGA.

The V gene is TRBV7-9, the J gene TRBJ2-4, with a weak D call TRBD2 (5 bases). This CDR3 has 14 residues. The germline CDR1 and CDR2 sequences are SEHNR and FQNEAQ (reference sequence). The V and J ends lost 2 bases and 8 bases respectively, with 13 bases between them. CDR3 sequence: CASSLLGNSDIQYF. CDR3 nucleotides: TGTGCCAGCAGCTTATTAGGGAATAGCGACATTCAGTACTTC. Filled out from reference TRBV7-9 and TRBJ2-4, the complete variable domain reads DTGVSQNPRHKITKRGQNVTFRCDPISEHNRLYWYRQTLGQGPEFLTYFQNEAQLEKSRLLSDRFSAERPKGSFSTLEIQRTEQGDSAMYLCASSLLGNSDIQYFGAGTRLSVL.

This chain joins TRBV20-1 and TRBJ2-3, with unresolved D. The CDR3 is made up of 15 amino acids. Germline lookup yields CDR1 DFQATT and CDR2 SNEGSKA (reference sequence). Trimming took 6 bases from V and 0 from J, leaving 16 bases between them. This CDR3 reads CSARKSSPSTDTQYF. The DNA of the CDR3 is TGCAGTGCCCGGAAAAGCAGCCCTAGCACAGATACGCAGTATTTT.

This clonotype has just a few counts. The chain couples TRBV12-3 or TRBV12-4 to TRBJ1-5; the D is unclear. The length of the CDR3 is 15 residues. V lost 5 bases, J lost 5 bases, and 16 bases lay in between. The CDR3 here is CASSLGGRWDQPQHF. CDR3 in DNA: TGTGCCAGCAGTCTGGGAGGGCGGTGGGATCAGCCCCAGCATTTT.

The chain recombines TRBV5-1 with TRBJ1-1; D may be TRBD1 (6 bases). The CDR3 has 12 amino acids. Trimming removed 0 bases at V and 8 bases at J, with 8 bases between. The germline gives CDR1 SGHRS, CDR2 YFSETQ. The CDR3: CASSLDREEAFF. CDR3 nucleotide sequence: TGCGCCAGCAGCTTGGACAGGGAGGAAGCTTTCTTT.

This clonotype was recorded at least ten times. V is TRBV6-6 and J is TRBJ1-1; D unclear. CDR1 MNHNY and CDR2 SVGAGI come from the germline V gene (reference sequence). This CDR3 contains 13 residues. V shed 6 bases and J shed 11 bases, with 19 bases lying between them. This chain's CDR3 is CASSPRGKRDAFF. CDR3 coding DNA: TGTGCCAGCAGCCCCCGTGGGAAGCGCGACGCTTTCTTT.

This clonotype was counted only a few times. The chain has TRBV7-9 and TRBJ1-3; TRBD1 might be the D (6 bases). The CDR3 runs 14 residues. Between the trimmed V and J ends, which lost 9 bases and 0 bases, there was a span of 12 bases. Per germline, CDR1 SEHNR and CDR2 FQNEAQ (reference sequence). In DNA form, the CDR3 reads TGTGCCAGGACAGGCTCGAACTCTGGAAACACCATATATTTT. It specifies CARTGSNSGNTIYF.

This clonotype was counted only a few times. The J gene is TRBJ2-2, the V gene TRBV5-1; 7 bases fit TRBD2. This CDR3 spans 14 amino acids. J gave up 5 bases and V 4 bases, and 5 bases lay outside the gene matches. Germline V lookup: CDR1 SGHRS, CDR2 YFSETQ. The CDR3 loop reads CASSNTGGTGELFF. The CDR3, as DNA: TGCGCCAGCAGCAACACGGGGGGAACCGGGGAGCTGTTTTTT. The full variable domain, rest sourced from reference TRBV5-1 and TRBJ2-2, is KAGVTQTPRYLIKTRGQQVTLSCSPISGHRSVSWYQQTPGQGLQFLFEYFSETQRNKGNFPGRFSGRQFSNSRSEMNVSTLELGDSALYLCASSNTGGTGELFFGEGSRLTVL.

The chain employs TRBV5-5 and TRBJ2-7; D unclear. Trimming took 0 bases from V and 3 from J, leaving 13 bases between them. There are 15 residues in the CDR3. CDR1 and CDR2 from the germline V gene are SGHKS and YYEKEE (reference sequence). In nucleotides, the CDR3 is TGTGCCAGCAGCTTGGTCCCGGAGAACTACTACGAGCAGTACTTC. It translates to CASSLVPENYYEQYF.

The V gene is TRBV12-3 or TRBV12-4, the J gene TRBJ1-1, with a possible D match to TRBD1 (5 bases). V was cut by 2 bases and J by 1 base, with 8 bases left in between. The CDR3 length is 14 residues. CDR3 loop: CASSLSGTNTEAFF. The CDR3, as DNA: TGTGCCAGCAGTTTATCGGGGACGAACACTGAAGCTTTCTTT.

This sequence joins TRBV29-1 and TRBJ2-3, with D hard to call. The V gene lost 2 bases and the J gene lost 0 bases, with 6 bases spanning the gap. CDR3 length: 13 amino acids. Germline values: CDR1 SQVTM, CDR2 ANQGSEA. CDR3 DNA sequence: TGCAGCGTTGAAAAGCCTAGCACAGATACGCAGTATTTT. It encodes CSVEKPSTDTQYF.

V and J are TRBV4-2 and TRBJ2-1; D is unresolved. This CDR3 comprises 19 residues. V was clipped by 0 bases and J by 0 bases, with 18 bases between them. CDR1 is LGHNA, CDR2 YNFKEQ, per germline. CDR3 coding DNA: TGTGCCAGCAGCCAAGAAGGTCCAGGAGCCGTTGGCTCCTACAATGAGCAGTTCTTC. This translates into CASSQEGPGAVGSYNEQFF.

This clonotype was counted between two and nine times. V and J are TRBV5-1 and TRBJ2-3; unclear D gene. Germline CDR1 is SGHRS and CDR2 is YFSETQ. CDR3 length: 14 amino acids. Trimming removed 6 bases from V and 2 bases from J, with 13 bases in between. The DNA for the CDR3 is TGCGCCAGCAAGACCTCTCCGTCCACAGATACGCAGTATTTT. Translated, it gives CASKTSPSTDTQYF.

This clonotype was picked up many times. J is TRBJ1-3 and V is TRBV30, with D unclear. Germline V gene data show CDR1 as GTSNPN and CDR2 as SVGIG (reference sequence). The CDR3 is 13 residues long. Trimming left V 4 bases short and J 0 bases short, with 7 bases between. The CDR3 sequence: CAWTFNSGNTIYF. The DNA for the CDR3 is TGTGCCTGGACATTTAACTCTGGAAACACCATATATTTT.

This clonotype was seen repeatedly, ten times or more. The chain uses TRBV12-3 or TRBV12-4 and TRBJ2-2; a weak D match, TRBD1 (6 bases). The CDR3 contains 15 residues. V was pared by 3 bases and J by 6 bases, with 14 bases between. The CDR3 sequence: CASSFYRVGAGELFF. The CDR3 DNA follows: TGTGCCAGCAGTTTCTACAGGGTAGGGGCCGGGGAGCTGTTTTTT.

This clonotype appeared a few times. The chain couples TRBV29-1 to TRBJ2-5, with no clear D. CDR1 and CDR2 from the germline V gene are SQVTM and ANQGSEA. Trimming took off 7 bases at V and 1 base at J, with 19 bases between the two ends. CDR3 size: 15 residues. CDR3 amino acids: CSARSLQPFQETQYF. In DNA, the CDR3 is TGCAGCGCCCGGAGTTTACAGCCGTTCCAAGAGACCCAGTACTTC.

This clonotype was seen a handful of times. The CDR3 region has the DNA TGTGCCAGCAGCTCGGACAGCCGGATGAACACTGAAGCTTTCTTT. It encodes CASSSDSRMNTEAFF. The J gene is TRBJ1-1, the V gene TRBV7-9; a weak D match, TRBD1 (6 bases). The CDR3 runs 15 residues. Germline V gene sequence: CDR1 SEHNR, CDR2 FQNEAQ (reference sequence). V shed 4 bases and J shed 0 bases, with 12 bases lying between them.

The chain couples TRBV20-1 to TRBJ2-2; the D is unclear. Germline loops: CDR1 DFQATT, CDR2 SNEGSKA (reference sequence). The CDR3 spans 14 residues. V was pared by 5 bases and J by 0 bases, with 10 bases between. The CDR3: CSAEADANTGELFF. DNA for the CDR3: TGCAGTGCTGAGGCGGACGCGAACACCGGGGAGCTGTTTTTT.